A single sample is the source of the 3 T cell receptor beta chains below, sequenced in a study of blood T cells in healthy people across ages. Sample-barcoded 5' priming and a J-beta primer mix drove a second PCR of roughly 6 to 12 cycles. Each CDR3 protein is one row after TCRdb ran MiXCR on the 5' RACE reads. The profile shows 1.5 million to 2 million distinct CDR3 sequences, approximately 39% of them singletons. The sample was blood. These receptor sequences come from a human donor in good health.

This clonotype was observed a few times. This chain uses TRBV20-1 with TRBJ2-5, with TRBD1 identical over 9 bases. This CDR3 comprises 13 residues. The trim removed 6 bases at V and 4 bases at J, leaving 6 bases unmatched. Germline V gene data show CDR1 as DFQATT and CDR2 as SNEGSKA (reference sequence). DNA of the CDR3: TGCAGTGCCCTCCCGGGACAGGGAGAGACCCAGTACTTC. The encoded protein is CSALPGQGETQYF.

V and J are TRBV3-1 and TRBJ2-6; D may be TRBD1 (5 bases). The CDR3 is made up of 21 amino acids. Germline-derived CDR1 and CDR2 are LGHDT and YNNKEL (reference sequence). V gave up 4 bases and J gave up 1 base, with 26 bases separating them. For the CDR3, the DNA is TGTGCCAGCAGCCCAGTCATGAACCCTGGGGCAGGGCGGTCTGGGGCCAACGTCCTGACTTTC. The encoded protein is CASSPVMNPGAGRSGANVLTF.

This chain links TRBV7-2 with TRBJ2-5; possibly TRBD1 for D (5 bases). The ends were cut back, 5 bases at V and 2 bases at J, with 12 bases in the middle. This CDR3 region has 14 residues. CDR1 SGHTA and CDR2 FQGNSA come from the germline V gene. The CDR3 here is CASSPQTAQETQYF. CDR3 coding DNA: TGTGCCAGCAGCCCCCAGACAGCACAAGAGACCCAGTACTTC.